This T cell receptor (beta chain) stems from a study of T-cell reconstitution after alpha-beta-depleted transplantation in children. In this sample, this clonotype turned up a few times. This CDR3 contains 14 residues. Germline V gene data show CDR1 as ENHRY and CDR2 as SYGVKD. The ends lost 6 bases at V and 1 base at J; junction bases unmatched: 5. Unique molecular identifiers tagged the TCRbeta library. TCRdb called the PCR reads again in MiXCR, with one record for every CDR3 protein. Of around 380,000 distinct CDR3 sequences detected, approximately 11% appear once; the ten largest clones hold about 5%.

This TCR was sampled from a human donor who donated a stem cell graft to a child with acute myeloid leukemia. The source material was PBMCs from the stem cell graft donor, sampled from the stem cell graft. The chain recombines TRBV10-3 with TRBJ1-1, with 7 nucleotides matching TRBD1. CDR3 coding DNA: TGTGCCATCAGCCGGGACAGTCAGAACACTGAAGCTTTCTTT. Translating it yields CAISRDSQNTEAFF.